Listed below are T cell receptor beta chains from one sample, sequenced in a study of vaccination and CD4 T cells after COVID-19. TCRdb re-called the PCR reads with MiXCR, one entry per CDR3 protein. This sample has around 21,000 distinct CDR3 sequences, with less than 55% found just once. Their target antigens are unknown. The specimen sequenced was CD4+ T cells from blood, cultured in vitro. Source of these receptors: a human donor who had recovered from COVID-19. Both conserved end residues are part of each CDR3. A D gene is named only where the DNA matches it firmly. Rows may omit the clone size; those that give it use once, few, many or a size class.

D	size	J	V	CDR3	DNA
NA	few	TRBJ2-5	TRBV4-2	CASSQGGAEETQYF	TGTGCCAGCAGCCAAGGGGGGGCCGAAGAGACCCAGTACTTC
NA	NA	TRBJ2-7	TRBV2	CASSEGRKTGAEQYF	TGTGCCAGCAGTGAAGGACGAAAGACGGGCGCCGAGCAGTACTTC
NA	NA	TRBJ2-2	TRBV11-3	CASSLVPANTGELFF	TGTGCCAGCAGCTTAGTCCCAGCGAACACCGGGGAGCTGTTTTTT
NA	NA	TRBJ2-3	TRBV27	CASSSSPPDTQYF	TGTGCCAGCAGTTCAAGCCCCCCAGATACGCAGTATTTT
NA	NA	TRBJ1-6	TRBV7-8	CASSFWGGNSPLHF	TGTGCCAGCAGCTTTTGGGGAGGGAATTCACCCCTCCACTTT
TRBD1	NA	TRBJ1-1	TRBV6-1	CASREQGLNTEAFF	TGTGCCAGCCGCGAACAGGGGCTGAACACTGAAGCTTTCTTT
TRBD1	NA	TRBJ1-1	TRBV29-1	CSVKMGVTGGLAFF	TGCAGCGTTAAAATGGGGGTGACAGGGGGGTTAGCTTTCTTT
NA	NA	TRBJ1-1	TRBV19	CASSNTRKDSTEAFF	TGTGCCAGTAGTAATACAAGAAAAGATAGCACTGAAGCTTTCTTT
TRBD2	NA	TRBJ2-7	TRBV28	CASIVAGGPGYEQYF	TGTGCCAGCATAGTAGCGGGAGGGCCGGGCTACGAGCAGTACTTC
TRBD1	NA	TRBJ1-5	TRBV6-1	CASRARTGGAIQPQHF	TGTGCCAGCAGAGCTAGGACAGGGGGCGCGATTCAGCCCCAGCATTTT
TRBD2	few	TRBJ2-1	TRBV20-1	CSAPRTSGSSYNEQFF	TGCAGTGCTCCCAGGACTAGCGGGAGCTCCTACAATGAGCAGTTCTTC
NA	NA	TRBJ2-5	TRBV11-3	CASSLDGLAQTQYF	TGTGCCAGCAGCTTAGATGGGCTAGCGCAGACCCAGTACTTC
NA	few	TRBJ2-6	TRBV20-1	CSASVLRSGANVLTF	TGCAGTGCTAGTGTATTACGCTCTGGGGCCAACGTCCTGACTTTC
NA	NA	TRBJ2-2	TRBV19	CASRPGRGELFF	TGTGCCAGTAGGCCGGGGCGCGGGGAGCTGTTTTTT
NA	NA	TRBJ1-6	TRBV20-1	CSALASGLSRNSPLHF	TGCAGTGCCCTGGCGTCAGGACTCAGTCGTAATTCACCCCTCCACTTT